This entry features one TCR beta chain sequence. Its specificity is not known. With 2 bases clipped from V and 7 bases from J, the junction kept 15 bases outside the gene matches. Germline values: CDR1 MRHNA, CDR2 SNTAGT. CDR3 size: 17 residues. These data come from a study of cytomegalovirus exposure and HLA in healthy donors. In the PCR, 60 Vbeta and 13 Jbeta primers were used. The table came from immunoSEQ multiplex PCR; TCRdb's copy has only in-frame clones and leaves some out. The sample holds some 140,000 clones, 80% seen once. Study-wide findings and caveats: Relative to equally common others, HLA-associated TCR beta chains showed greater clonal expansion in a later analysis. The study recorded over 150 TCR beta chains that were cytomegalovirus-associated. Among immune exposure information, only CMV serostatus was available. As a later analysis revealed, most CMV-associated TCR beta chains appeared HLA-restricted.

The J gene is TRBJ2-7, the V gene TRBV6-4; 9 bases are shared with TRBD2. The sequencing input was PBMCs. This clonotype was obtained from a young man in good health and CMV-seronegative. The DNA for the CDR3 is TGTGCCAGCAGTGACAAGGGTAGCGGGAGAGGTTTCGGGGAGCAGTACTTC. Protein: CASSDKGSGRGFGEQYF.